This TCR beta chain stems from a study of T cell responses to AZD1222 COVID-19 vaccine. With regard to this clone: The antigen is unknown.

Study results and limitations: Breadth and depth of Spike-specific TCRs rose after two AZD1222 doses. Recipients of AZD1222 seropositive at baseline numbered only 5 to 7. White British donors predominated, females outnumbered males, and clonal diversity was possibly underestimated.

Trimming removed 4 bases from V and 4 bases from J; junction bases left unmatched: 5. This CDR3 has 15 amino acids. CDR1 is KGHSH, CDR2 LQKENI, per germline. Sequencing used immunoSEQ multiplex PCR; TCRdb keeps in-frame clones, though not all of them. This sample has roughly 120,000 clones; roughly 90% occur once, and the top ten carry 4% to 5%. This chain joins TRBV18 and TRBJ1-5, with 9 bases fitting TRBD1. The TCR sequence derives from an adult who received the MenACWY meningococcal vaccine as a control. The specimen was peripheral blood, collected 28 days after the second dose of the MenACWY control vaccine. CDR3 sequence (DNA): TGTGCCAGCTCACAAGCGACAGGGGGGAATCAGCCCCAGCATTTT. Its protein product is CASSQATGGNQPQHF.